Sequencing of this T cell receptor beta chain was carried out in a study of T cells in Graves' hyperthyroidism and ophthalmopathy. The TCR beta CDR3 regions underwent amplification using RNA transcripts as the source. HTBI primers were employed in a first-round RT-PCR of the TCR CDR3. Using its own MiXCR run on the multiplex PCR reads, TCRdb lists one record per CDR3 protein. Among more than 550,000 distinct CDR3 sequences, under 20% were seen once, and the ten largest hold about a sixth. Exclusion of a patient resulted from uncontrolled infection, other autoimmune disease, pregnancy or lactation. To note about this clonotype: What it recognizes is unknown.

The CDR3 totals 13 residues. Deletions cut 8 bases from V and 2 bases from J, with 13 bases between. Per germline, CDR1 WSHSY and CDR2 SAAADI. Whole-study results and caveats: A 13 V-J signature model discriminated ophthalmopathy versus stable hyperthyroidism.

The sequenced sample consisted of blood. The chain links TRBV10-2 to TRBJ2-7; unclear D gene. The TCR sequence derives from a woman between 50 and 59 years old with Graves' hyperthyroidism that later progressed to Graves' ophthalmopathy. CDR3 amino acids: CASGDDNTYEQYF. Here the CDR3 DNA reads TGCGCCAGCGGAGACGACAATACCTACGAGCAGTACTTC.